This T cell receptor beta chain was sequenced for a study of OX40 agonist ivuxolimab in advanced cancers. The data were produced by immunoSEQ multiplex PCR, yet TCRdb's version contains in-frame clones alone and is incomplete. The table lists about 49,000 clones, almost 80% of them singletons. This clone was found a few times. Trimming stripped 8 bases from V and 4 bases from J, with 17 bases between. Germline loops: CDR1 MNHEY, CDR2 SMNVEV (reference sequence). This CDR3 is 15 amino acids long. The TCR sequence derives from an adult with an advanced solid tumor such as melanoma, head and neck, liver or kidney cancer. The V gene is TRBV27, the J gene TRBJ1-4; a weak D match, TRBD1 (6 bases). The sequences come from CD4+ or CD8+ T cells sorted from blood, collected in a trial of the OX40 agonist ivuxolimab. The CDR3 nucleotides read TGTGCCAGCGGATTCAACAGGGAGGATAATGAAAAACTGTTTTTT. Amino acid sequence: CASGFNREDNEKLFF.